This passage covers 18 T cell receptor beta chains from one sample sequenced in a study of glioma-infiltrating T cells after dendritic cell vaccination. This sample's time point: after dendritic cell vaccination, including at tumor progression/relapse. Data came from immunoSEQ multiplex PCR; TCRdb stores just in-frame clones and leaves some out. The data contain 110,000 or so clones, around 89% of them singletons. Source: blood, taken after dendritic cell vaccination. These TCRs come from a human donor with glioblastoma.

The chain has TRBV21-1 and TRBJ1-3. TRBV21-1 is listed as a pseudogene. CDR3 length: 16 residues. CDR3 bases: TGTGCCAGCAGCAAAGGGCAGCGGTCCTCTGGAAACACCATATATTTT. Its translation is CASSKGQRSSGNTIYF.

The chain recombines TRBV7-9 with TRBJ2-2, with TRBD1 matching 8 bases. The germline CDR1 and CDR2 sequences are SEHNR and FQNEAQ (reference sequence). Losses at the gene ends were 5 bases for V and 4 bases for J; bases not matched to a gene: 6. The CDR3 has 15 amino acids. DNA for the CDR3: TGTGCCAGCAGCACCCGACAGGGGCCCACCGGGGAGCTGTTTTTT. Protein: CASSTRQGPTGELFF.

This sequence joins TRBV7-8 and TRBJ1-1; possible D gene TRBD1, 5 bases. The ends were cut back, 3 bases at V and 4 bases at J, with 9 bases in the middle. CDR1 and CDR2 (germline): SGHVS, FQNEAQ. CDR3 length: 13 residues. CDR3 protein: CASSFGAGTEAFF. Written as DNA, the CDR3 is TGTGCCAGCAGCTTTGGGGCTGGCACTGAAGCTTTCTTT.

V usage is TRBV5-1 and J usage is TRBJ1-6; D may be TRBD1 (6 bases). The V and J ends lost 5 bases and 14 bases respectively, with 20 bases between them. Germline V lookup: CDR1 SGHRS, CDR2 YFSETQ. The CDR3 is 14 amino acids. CDR3 sequence: CASRSGQSAEALHF. DNA of the CDR3: TGCGCCAGCAGAAGCGGACAGTCCGCGGAGGCCCTCCACTTT.

The chain has TRBV27 and TRBJ1-5, with D uncertain. This CDR3 region has 13 residues. The germline V gene has CDR1 MNHEY and CDR2 SMNVEV (reference sequence). Trimming removed 3 bases at V and 0 bases at J, with 3 bases between. The CDR3 loop reads CASSFVSNQPQHF. The CDR3, as DNA: TGTGCCAGCAGTTTCGTTAGCAATCAGCCCCAGCATTTT.

This clone was picked up one time. J is TRBJ2-5 and V is TRBV2; TRBD2 aligns across 7 bases. The CDR3 length is 14 residues. The trim removed 7 bases at V and 5 bases at J, leaving 10 bases unmatched. The germline V gene encodes CDR1 SNHLY and CDR2 FYNNEI. The CDR3 coding sequence is TGTGCCAGCATGGGGGGGGGAGGGTATGAGACCCAGTACTTC. Its translation: CASMGGGGYETQYF.

The chain joins TRBV6-5 to TRBJ1-5; 8 bases map to TRBD1. Germline V lookup: CDR1 MNHEY, CDR2 SVGAGI. With 7 bases clipped from V and 5 bases from J, the junction kept 10 bases outside the gene matches. The CDR3 contains 15 residues. As DNA, the CDR3 is TGTGCCAGCAAAGGAGGACAGGGCCGCGATCAGCCCCAGCATTTT. Encoded protein: CASKGGQGRDQPQHF.

V usage is TRBV11-2 and J usage is TRBJ2-7, with D possibly TRBD1 on 5 matching bases. The CDR3 length is 13 residues. Per the germline V gene, CDR1 is SGHAT and CDR2 is FQNNGV. Between the trimmed V and J ends, which lost 1 base and 3 bases, there was a span of 7 bases. The CDR3 sequence is CASSLGGGYEQYF. The CDR3 DNA sequence: TGTGCCAGCAGCTTAGGGGGCGGCTACGAGCAGTACTTC.

This rearrangement joins TRBV5-5 to TRBJ1-1; tentatively, D is TRBD1 (6 bases). This CDR3 comprises 16 residues. Trimming shortened V by 1 base and J by 5 bases, and 18 bases separated the two germline ends. Germline assignment: CDR1 SGHKS and CDR2 YYEKEE (reference sequence). The CDR3 DNA reads TGTGCCAGCAGCTTGTCCACAGGGTTTCTTCGTACTGAAGCTTTCTTT. Encoded protein: CASSLSTGFLRTEAFF.

The chain has TRBV13 and TRBJ1-4; 9 nucleotides match TRBD1. The V segment lost 5 bases and the J segment 8 bases; nucleotides outside the gene matches: 12. Germline CDR1 is PRHDT and CDR2 is FYEKMQ (reference sequence). The CDR3 totals 16 residues. The CDR3 loop is CASSATTQGAWEKLFF. CDR3 coding DNA: TGTGCCAGCAGCGCCACTACACAGGGGGCTTGGGAAAAACTGTTTTTT. The whole variable domain, remainder taken from reference TRBV13 and TRBJ1-4, is AAGVIQSPRHLIKEKRETATLKCYPIPRHDTVYWYQQGPGQDPQFLISFYEKMQSDKGSIPDRFSAQQFSDYHSELNMSSLELGDSALYFCASSATTQGAWEKLFFGSGTQLSVL.

The genes are TRBV6-1 and TRBJ2-2, with D maybe TRBD2 (6 bases). Germline values: CDR1 MNHNS, CDR2 SASEGT. The V end lost 6 bases, the J end lost 7 bases, and 15 bases lay between the germline ends. The length of the CDR3 is 14 residues. CDR3 in DNA: TGTGCCAGCAGCGGAGGGAGTCGGAGCGGGGAGCTGTTTTTT. It translates to CASSGGSRSGELFF.

The J gene is TRBJ2-1, the V gene TRBV28; 8 bases match TRBD2. J gave up 7 bases and V 4 bases, and 12 bases lay outside the gene matches. Germline V gives CDR1 MDHEN, CDR2 SYDVKM. The CDR3 covers 16 residues. CDR3 loop: CASSSLGLDFSNEQFF. CDR3 DNA: TGTGCCAGCAGTTCCCTGGGACTAGACTTTTCGAATGAGCAGTTCTTC. Full variable domain (rest looked up from reference TRBV28 and TRBJ2-1): DVKVTQSSRYLVKRTGEKVFLECVQDMDHENMFWYRQDPGLGLRLIYFSYDVKMKEKGDIPEGYSVSREKKERFSLILESASTNQTSMYLCASSSLGLDFSNEQFFGPGTRLTVL.

On this clone: Its ends do not fully match the called genes, so a read error is possible. The rearrangement uses TRBV5-4 and TRBJ1-2; D might be TRBD1 (6 bases). CDR1 and CDR2 from the germline V gene are SGHNT and YYREEE (reference sequence). This CDR3 is 16 amino acids long. CDR3 DNA sequence: TGTGCCAGCAGCTCGCGGTACAACACAGGGAACTATAGCTACACCTTC. It is translated as CASSSRYNTGNYSYTF.

About this clone: A junction end diverges from the germline sequence, so it may reflect a read error. V usage is TRBV7-7 and J usage is TRBJ2-1; D unclear. Germline CDR1 reads SSHAT; CDR2 reads FNYEAQ (reference sequence). This CDR3 spans 13 amino acids. Here the CDR3 reads CASSPDSLGEQFF. Written as DNA, the CDR3 is TGTGCTAGCAGCCCTGACTCCCTGGGTGAGCAGTTCTTC.

The chain has TRBV9 and TRBJ2-1, with 7 positions matching TRBD2. With 6 bases clipped from V and 0 bases from J, the junction kept 6 bases outside the gene matches. Germline CDR1 reads SGDLS; CDR2 reads YYNGEE. The CDR3 is made up of 15 amino acids. Here the CDR3 DNA reads TGTGCCAGCACCAAAGCGGGGAGCTCCTACAATGAGCAGTTCTTC. It is translated as CASTKAGSSYNEQFF.

On this clone: This could be a read error, since a much larger clone is one nucleotide away. V is TRBV7-9 and J is TRBJ2-7; D gene unclear. Germline V gene lookup returns CDR1 SEHNR and CDR2 FQNEAQ (reference sequence). This CDR3 region has 12 residues. Trimming cost V 5 bases and J 2 bases, with 7 bases left between them. In DNA form, the CDR3 reads TGTGCCAGCAGCCTAGGCGCCTACGAGCAGTACTTC. It encodes CASSLGAYEQYF.

Worth noting for this clone: Sequence at one end of the junction differs from germline and may be a read error. This chain uses TRBV7-7 with TRBJ2-7; 9 bases line up with TRBD1. This CDR3 comprises 15 residues. Germline V gives CDR1 SSHAT, CDR2 FNYEAQ (reference sequence). CDR3: CASSSGTGLSYEQYF. The CDR3 DNA sequence: TGTGCTAGCAGCTCCGGGACAGGGTTATCCTACGAGCAGTACTTC.

This clone was counted once. This chain uses TRBV2 with TRBJ2-1; 8 positions match TRBD2. The CDR3 contains 13 residues. V lost 7 bases, J lost 5 bases, and 4 bases stayed unmatched. Germline loops: CDR1 SNHLY, CDR2 FYNNEI. The CDR3 here is CASKLAENNEQFF. CDR3 DNA: TGTGCCAGCAAACTAGCGGAAAACAATGAGCAGTTCTTC. Looking up the rest from reference TRBV2 and TRBJ2-1 gives the full variable domain: EPEVTQTPSHQVTQMGQEVILRCVPISNHLYFYWYRQILGQKVEFLVSFYNNEISEKSEIFDDQFSVERPDGSNFTLKIRSTKLEDSAMYFCASKLAENNEQFFGPGTRLTVL.